This T cell receptor (beta chain) was documented in a study of CD8 T cells in ankylosing spondylitis. MiXCR, run by TCRdb on the 5' RACE reads, gives a single entry per CDR3 protein. The sample has more than 250,000 distinct CDR3 sequences, around 10% seen once. This CDR3 is 16 amino acids long. Trimming shortened V by 0 bases and J by 6 bases, and 18 bases separated the two germline ends. The germline V gene has CDR1 DFQATT and CDR2 SNEGSKA (reference sequence). This clonotype was detected only a few times. The antigen is not known. Whole-study results and caveats: A TCR beta motif of 8 or 9 highly homologous variants appeared characteristic of ankylosing spondylitis blood.

The material sequenced was blood, either unsorted or a sorted T cell fraction (not recorded which). The TCR comes from a female donor with ankylosing spondylitis or in good health (not recorded which). V and J are TRBV20-1 and TRBJ2-1; weak D call: TRBD2 (7 bases). In DNA, the CDR3 is TGCAGTGCTAGAGATCCCGGGGGGCCCCTCAGCAATGAGCAGTTCTTC. Translation: CSARDPGGPLSNEQFF.